The sequence of this T cell receptor beta chain was determined in a study of CD8 T cells in Susac syndrome. RNA in amounts of about 0.5 to 1 ug was reverse transcribed with random hexamers. By means of immunoSEQ multiplex PCR, TCR beta CDR3 spanning 54 Vbeta and 13 Jbeta underwent amplification. TCRdb redid the calling of the immunoSEQ multiplex PCR reads with MiXCR, one entry per CDR3 protein. Of around 200,000 distinct CDR3 sequences listed, under 97% are singletons. The CDR3 is 12 residues long. The germline V gene encodes CDR1 SEHNR and CDR2 FQNEAQ (reference sequence). The V end lost 7 bases, the J end lost 3 bases, and 9 bases lay between the germline ends. Concerning this clonotype itself: Its antigen is unknown.

Study-wide findings and caveats: In its TCR sequencing and HLA analysis, the study acknowledged that the number of individuals was relatively small.

This TCR was sampled from a human donor with multiple sclerosis. The genes are TRBV7-9 and TRBJ2-5; possible D gene TRBD2, 6 bases. The sample comprised CD4+ T cells from PBMCs. Here the CDR3 DNA reads TGTGCCAGCACGCGCGGGGAAGAGACCCAGTACTTC. Encoded protein: CASTRGEETQYF.